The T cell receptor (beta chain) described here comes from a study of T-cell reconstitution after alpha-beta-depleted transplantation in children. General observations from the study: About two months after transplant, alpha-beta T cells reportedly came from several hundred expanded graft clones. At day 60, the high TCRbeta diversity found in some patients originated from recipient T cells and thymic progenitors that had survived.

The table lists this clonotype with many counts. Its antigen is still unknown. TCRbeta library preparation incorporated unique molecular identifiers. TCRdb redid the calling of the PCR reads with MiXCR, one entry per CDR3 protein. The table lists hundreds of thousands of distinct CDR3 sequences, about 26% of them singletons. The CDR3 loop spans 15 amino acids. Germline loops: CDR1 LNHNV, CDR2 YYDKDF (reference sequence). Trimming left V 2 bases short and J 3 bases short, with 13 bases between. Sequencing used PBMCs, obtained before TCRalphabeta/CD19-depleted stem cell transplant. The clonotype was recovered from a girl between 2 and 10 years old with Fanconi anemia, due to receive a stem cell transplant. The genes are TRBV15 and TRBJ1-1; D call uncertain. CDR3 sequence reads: CATSRPSSTDTEAFF. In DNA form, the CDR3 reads TGTGCCACCAGCAGACCTTCCAGTACAGACACTGAAGCTTTCTTT. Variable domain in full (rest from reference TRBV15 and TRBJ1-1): DAMVIQNPRYQVTQFGKPVTLSCSQTLNHNVMYWYQQKSSQAPKLLFHYYDKDFNNEADTPDNFQSRRPNTSFCFLDIRSPGLGDTAMYLCATSRPSSTDTEAFFGQGTRLTVV.